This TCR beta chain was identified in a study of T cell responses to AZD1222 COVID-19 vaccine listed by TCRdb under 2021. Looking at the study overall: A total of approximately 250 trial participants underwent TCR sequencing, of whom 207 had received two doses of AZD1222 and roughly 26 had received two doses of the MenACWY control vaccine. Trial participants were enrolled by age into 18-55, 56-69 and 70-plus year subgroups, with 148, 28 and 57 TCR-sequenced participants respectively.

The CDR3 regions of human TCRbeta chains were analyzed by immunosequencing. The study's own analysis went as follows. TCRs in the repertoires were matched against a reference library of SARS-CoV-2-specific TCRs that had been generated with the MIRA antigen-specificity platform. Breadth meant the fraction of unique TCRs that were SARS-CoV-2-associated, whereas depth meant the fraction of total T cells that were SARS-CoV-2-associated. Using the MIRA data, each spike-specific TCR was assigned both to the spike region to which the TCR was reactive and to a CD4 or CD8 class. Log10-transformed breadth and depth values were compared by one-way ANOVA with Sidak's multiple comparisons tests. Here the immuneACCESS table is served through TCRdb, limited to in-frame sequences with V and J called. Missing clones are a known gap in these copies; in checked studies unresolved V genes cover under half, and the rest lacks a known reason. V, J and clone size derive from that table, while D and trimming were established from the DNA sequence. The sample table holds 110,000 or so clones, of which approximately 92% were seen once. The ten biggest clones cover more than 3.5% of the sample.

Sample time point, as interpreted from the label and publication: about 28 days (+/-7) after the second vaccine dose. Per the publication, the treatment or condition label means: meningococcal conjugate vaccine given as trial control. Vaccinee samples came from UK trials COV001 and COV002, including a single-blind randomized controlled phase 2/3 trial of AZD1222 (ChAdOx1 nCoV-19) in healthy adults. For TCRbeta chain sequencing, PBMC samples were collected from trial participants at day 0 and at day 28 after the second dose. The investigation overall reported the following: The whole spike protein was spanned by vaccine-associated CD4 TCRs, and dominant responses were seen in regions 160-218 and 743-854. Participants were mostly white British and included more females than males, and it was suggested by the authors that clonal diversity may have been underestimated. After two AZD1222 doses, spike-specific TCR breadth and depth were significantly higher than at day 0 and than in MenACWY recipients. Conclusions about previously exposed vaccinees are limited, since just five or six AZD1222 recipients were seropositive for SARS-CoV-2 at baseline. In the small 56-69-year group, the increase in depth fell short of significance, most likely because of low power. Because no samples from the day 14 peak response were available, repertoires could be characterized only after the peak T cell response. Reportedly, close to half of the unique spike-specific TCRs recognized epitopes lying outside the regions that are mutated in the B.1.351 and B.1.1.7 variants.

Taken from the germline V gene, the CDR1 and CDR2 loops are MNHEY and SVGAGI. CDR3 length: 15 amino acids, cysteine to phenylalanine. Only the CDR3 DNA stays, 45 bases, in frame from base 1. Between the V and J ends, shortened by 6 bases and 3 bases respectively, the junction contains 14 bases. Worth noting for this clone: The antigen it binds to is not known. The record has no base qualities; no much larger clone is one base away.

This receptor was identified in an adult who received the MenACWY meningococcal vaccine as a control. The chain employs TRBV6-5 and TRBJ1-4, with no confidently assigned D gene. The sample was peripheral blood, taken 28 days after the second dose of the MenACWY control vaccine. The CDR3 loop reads CASRTMDRPNEKLFF. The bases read TGTGCCAGCAGGACGATGGACCGGCCTAATGAAAAACTGTTTTTT.